This note documents a single T cell receptor (beta chain) sequence. This clonotype came up many times. There is no known antigen for this receptor. No qualities accompany the bases; no much larger clone lies one base away. The sample comes from a study of breast tumors, draining lymph nodes, adjacent tissues (dated by TCRdb to the mid-2010s). Looking at the study overall: TCR beta repertoires were compared across tumor, adjacent nontumor tissue and axillary lymph nodes obtained from breast cancer patients. The study was designed to assess the relationships and possible T-cell exchange between tumor, surrounding tissue and draining lymph node repertoires in human breast cancer. Broad study findings and their caveats: The study presented the conclusion that tumor T cells originate in lymph nodes as consistent with a hypothesis, not as something directly demonstrated. The data were considered consistent with the idea that most tumor T cells come from the lymph node and then expand in tumor tissue. Tumor T-cell repertoires showed less diversity than lymph node repertoires and more diversity than nontumor tissue repertoires, and tumor T-cell repertoires showed preferential V and J gene usage. The similarity between tumor and nontumor tissue repertoires was significantly greater in luminal-like breast cancer than in basal-like breast cancer.

Reads for this sample came from an Illumina HiSeq 2000. TCR beta chain libraries were generated through multiplex PCR amplification. High-throughput sequencing was used to analyze the amplified TCR beta chain products. Clones were called with MiXCR by TCRdb after fastp trimmed the public reads at Q25, and only in-frame beta chains were retained. Each entry is one CDR3 protein sequence, shown with its most common DNA and genes. The sample profile shows 130,000 or so distinct CDR3 sequences; 21% of them were found once. The ten largest clones take up 2% to 2.5% of the sample. The lymph node samples were taken from the axillary draining lymph nodes of breast cancer patients. The CDR3 spans 10 residues, from the cysteine through the phenylalanine. Only CDR3 DNA is held: 30 bases, read in frame from base 1. The junction shows trimming of 5 bases on V and 5 bases on J, plus 1 base between the germline ends.

The sequence joins TRBV12-3 or TRBV12-4 to TRBJ2-1; the D gene assignment is ambiguous. Sequencing was carried out using axillary lymph node tissue. The TCR sequence derives from a female donor with breast cancer. Some clones in this sample may be carry-over from other donors' samples. Read as DNA, the sequence is TGTGCCAGCAGTCACAATGAGCAGTTCTTC. Translation gives CASSHNEQFF.